This T cell receptor (beta chain) was identified during a study of OX40 agonist ivuxolimab in advanced cancers. For the study at large: Dosing consisted of intravenous ivuxolimab at 0.01 to 10 mg/kg every 2 weeks. Prior therapy, whether anti-PD-1, anti-PD-L1 or anti-CTLA-4, was allowed, and 35% to 40% had some. Study conclusions and caveats: Researchers report that CD8+ T cells had, on average, more expanded clones than CD4+. With doses of 0.1 to 3.0 mg/kg, CD4+ and CD8+ blood T cells had undergone clonal expansion by week 6.

In the case of this clone: The antigen remains undetermined.

V gave up 1 base and J gave up 2 bases, with 4 bases separating them. This CDR3 spans 14 amino acids. Germline V gene data show CDR1 as SGHRS and CDR2 as YFSETQ. The assay was immunoSEQ multiplex PCR, and TCRdb's table has in-frame clones only and misses some. Seen here are around 100,000 clones, about 89% observed once, and the top ten hold about 0.17%. This TCR was sampled from an adult with an advanced solid tumor such as melanoma, head and neck, liver or kidney cancer. The sequenced sample was CD4+ or CD8+ T cells sorted from blood, obtained in a trial of the OX40 agonist ivuxolimab. This chain uses TRBV5-1 with TRBJ2-6; D call uncertain. The CDR3: CASSLLTGANVLTF. The CDR3 bases are TGCGCCAGCAGCTTGCTGACTGGGGCCAACGTCCTGACTTTC.